These 2 T cell receptor beta chains were all obtained from the same sample, sequenced in a study of blood T cell repertoires in COVID-19. Profiled with immunoSEQ multiplex PCR; TCRdb holds only in-frame clones, not every one. In the table there are roughly 17,000 clones, roughly three quarters of which are singletons. Source material: peripheral blood. These TCRs come from a man aged 55 to 69 with active or convalescent COVID-19.

The chain recombines TRBV19 with TRBJ2-2; 8 bases fit TRBD1. Germline V gene data show CDR1 as LNHDA and CDR2 as SQIVND (reference sequence). The CDR3 spans 14 residues. V gave up 7 bases and J gave up 4 bases; unmatched junction bases: 5. CDR3 residues: CASMRQGATGELFF. The CDR3 coding sequence is TGTGCCAGTATGCGGCAGGGGGCCACCGGGGAGCTGTTTTTT.

This clone is judged medium-sized. The chain employs TRBV6-5 and TRBJ2-7, with a weak D call TRBD1 (6 bases). The CDR3 is 13 amino acids. Germline values: CDR1 MNHEY, CDR2 SVGAGI. V lost 0 bases, J lost 5 bases, and 8 bases lay in between. In DNA form, the CDR3 reads TGTGCCAGCAGTTACTCGAGACAGGACGAGCAGTACTTC. Encoded protein: CASSYSRQDEQYF.